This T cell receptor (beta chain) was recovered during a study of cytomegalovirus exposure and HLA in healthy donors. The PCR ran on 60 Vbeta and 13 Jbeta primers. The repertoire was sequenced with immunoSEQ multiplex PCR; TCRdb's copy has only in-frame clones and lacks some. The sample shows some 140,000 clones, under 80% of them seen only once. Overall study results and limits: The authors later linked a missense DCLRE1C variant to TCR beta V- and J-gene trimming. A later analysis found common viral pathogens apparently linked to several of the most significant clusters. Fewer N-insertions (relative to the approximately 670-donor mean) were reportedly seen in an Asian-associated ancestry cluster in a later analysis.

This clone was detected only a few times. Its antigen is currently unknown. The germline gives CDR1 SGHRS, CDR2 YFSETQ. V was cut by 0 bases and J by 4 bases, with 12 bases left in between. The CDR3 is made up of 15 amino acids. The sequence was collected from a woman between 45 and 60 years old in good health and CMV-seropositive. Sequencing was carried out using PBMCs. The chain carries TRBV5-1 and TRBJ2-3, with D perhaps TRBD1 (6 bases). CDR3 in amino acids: CASSLDGRGPDTQYF. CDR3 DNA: TGCGCCAGCAGCTTGGATGGCAGGGGTCCAGATACGCAGTATTTT.